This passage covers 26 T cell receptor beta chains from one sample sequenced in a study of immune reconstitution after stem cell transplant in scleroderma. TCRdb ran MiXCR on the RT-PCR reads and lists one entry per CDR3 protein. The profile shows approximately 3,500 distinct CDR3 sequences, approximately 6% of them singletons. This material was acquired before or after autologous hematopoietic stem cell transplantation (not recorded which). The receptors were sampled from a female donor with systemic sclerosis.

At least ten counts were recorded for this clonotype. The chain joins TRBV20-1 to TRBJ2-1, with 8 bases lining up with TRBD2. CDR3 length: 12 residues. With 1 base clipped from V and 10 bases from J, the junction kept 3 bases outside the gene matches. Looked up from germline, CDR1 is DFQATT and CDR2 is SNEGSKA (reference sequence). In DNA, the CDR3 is TGCAGTGCTAGAGGACTAGCGAACGAGCAGTTCTTC. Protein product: CSARGLANEQFF.

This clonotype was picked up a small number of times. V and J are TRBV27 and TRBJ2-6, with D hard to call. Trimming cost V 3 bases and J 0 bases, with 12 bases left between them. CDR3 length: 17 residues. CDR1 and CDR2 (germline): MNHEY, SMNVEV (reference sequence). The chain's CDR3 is CASSLIFRSSGANVLTF. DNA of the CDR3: TGTGCCAGCAGTTTGATTTTTAGGTCCTCTGGGGCCAACGTCCTGACTTTC.

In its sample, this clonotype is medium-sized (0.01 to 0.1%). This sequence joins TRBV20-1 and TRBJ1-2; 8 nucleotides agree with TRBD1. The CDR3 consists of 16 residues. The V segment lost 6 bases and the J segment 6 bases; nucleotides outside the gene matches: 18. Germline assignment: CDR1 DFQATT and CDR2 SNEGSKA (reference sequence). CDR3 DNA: TGCAGTGCGCCAACGGACAGGGAGAGAAGGTGGGATGGCTACACCTTC. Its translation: CSAPTDRERRWDGYTF.

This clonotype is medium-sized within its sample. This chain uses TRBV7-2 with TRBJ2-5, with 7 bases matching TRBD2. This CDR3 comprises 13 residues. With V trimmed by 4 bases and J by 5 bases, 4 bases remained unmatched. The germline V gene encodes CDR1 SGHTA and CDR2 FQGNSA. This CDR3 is CASSSWTRETQYF. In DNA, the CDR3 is TGTGCCAGCAGCTCCTGGACTAGGGAGACCCAGTACTTC.

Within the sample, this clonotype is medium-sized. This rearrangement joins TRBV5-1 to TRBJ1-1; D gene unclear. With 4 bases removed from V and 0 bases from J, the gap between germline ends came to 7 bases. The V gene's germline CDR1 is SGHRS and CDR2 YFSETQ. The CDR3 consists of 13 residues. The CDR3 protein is CASSKDVNTEAFF. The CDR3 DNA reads TGCGCCAGCAGCAAGGATGTGAACACTGAAGCTTTCTTT.

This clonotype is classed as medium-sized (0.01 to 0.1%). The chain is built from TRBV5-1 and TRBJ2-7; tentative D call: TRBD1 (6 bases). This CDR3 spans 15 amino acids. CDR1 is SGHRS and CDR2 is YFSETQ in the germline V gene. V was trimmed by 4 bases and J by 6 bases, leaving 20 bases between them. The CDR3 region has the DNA TGCGCCAGCAGCAGGACCGGGACACCCGCTCGCGAGCAGTACTTC. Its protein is CASSRTGTPAREQYF.

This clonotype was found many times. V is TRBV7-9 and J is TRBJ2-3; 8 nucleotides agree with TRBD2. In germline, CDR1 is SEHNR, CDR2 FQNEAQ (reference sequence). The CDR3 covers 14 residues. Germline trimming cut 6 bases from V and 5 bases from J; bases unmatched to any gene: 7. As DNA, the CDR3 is TGTGCCAGCAGTCGAGCGGGAGTGGTAGATACGCAGTATTTT. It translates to CASSRAGVVDTQYF.

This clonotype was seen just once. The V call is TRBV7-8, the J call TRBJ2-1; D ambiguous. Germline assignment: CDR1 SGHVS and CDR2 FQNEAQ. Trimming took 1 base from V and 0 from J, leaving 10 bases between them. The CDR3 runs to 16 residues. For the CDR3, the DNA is TGTGCCAGCAGCTTAGGTGGGCTCCGCTCCTACAATGAGCAGTTCTTC. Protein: CASSLGGLRSYNEQFF.

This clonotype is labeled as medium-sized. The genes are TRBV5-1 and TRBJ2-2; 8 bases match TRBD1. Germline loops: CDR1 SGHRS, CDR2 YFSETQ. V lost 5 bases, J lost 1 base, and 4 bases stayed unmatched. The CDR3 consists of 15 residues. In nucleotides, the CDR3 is TGCGCCAGCAGTCGGGGGACAGGGAACACCGGGGAGCTGTTTTTT. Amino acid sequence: CASSRGTGNTGELFF.

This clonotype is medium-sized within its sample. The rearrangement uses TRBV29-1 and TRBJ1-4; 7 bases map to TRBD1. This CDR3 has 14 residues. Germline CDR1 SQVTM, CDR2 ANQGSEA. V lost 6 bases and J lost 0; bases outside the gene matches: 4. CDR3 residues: CSVRQGTTNEKLFF. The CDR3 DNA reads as TGCAGCGTACGACAGGGCACAACTAATGAAAAACTGTTTTTT. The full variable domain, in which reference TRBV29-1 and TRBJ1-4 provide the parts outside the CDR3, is SAVISQKPSRDICQRGTSLTIQCQVDSQVTMMFWYRQQPGQSLTLIATANQGSEATYESGFVIDKFPISRPNLTFSTLTVSNMSPEDSSIYLCSVRQGTTNEKLFFGSGTQLSVL.

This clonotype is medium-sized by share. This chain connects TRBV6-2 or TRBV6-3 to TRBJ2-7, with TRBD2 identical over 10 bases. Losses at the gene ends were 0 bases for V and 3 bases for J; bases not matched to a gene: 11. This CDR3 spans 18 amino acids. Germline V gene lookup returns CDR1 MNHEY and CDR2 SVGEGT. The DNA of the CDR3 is TGTGCCAGCAGTTACTCCGCTTTGCGTCTAGCGGGAGTCTACGAGCAGTACTTC. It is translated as CASSYSALRLAGVYEQYF.

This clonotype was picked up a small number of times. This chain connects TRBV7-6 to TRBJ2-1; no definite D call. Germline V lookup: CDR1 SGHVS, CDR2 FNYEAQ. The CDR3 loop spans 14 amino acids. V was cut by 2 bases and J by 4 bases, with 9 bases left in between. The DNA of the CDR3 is TGTGCCAGCAGCTTAATTTCCCCGTACAATGAGCAGTTCTTC. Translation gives CASSLISPYNEQFF.

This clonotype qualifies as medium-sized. The CDR3, as DNA: TGTGCAAACAGTGCAGGGGGTGGAAACACCATATATTTT. Amino acid sequence: CANSAGGGNTIYF. This chain connects TRBV10-3 to TRBJ1-3, with 7 bases aligning to TRBD1. CDR3 length: 13 residues. Germline CDR1 ENHRY, CDR2 SYGVKD.

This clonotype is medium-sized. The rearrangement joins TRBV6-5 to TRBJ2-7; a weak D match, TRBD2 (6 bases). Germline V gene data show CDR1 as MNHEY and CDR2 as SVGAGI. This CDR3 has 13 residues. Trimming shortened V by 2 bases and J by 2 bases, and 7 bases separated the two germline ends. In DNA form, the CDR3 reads TGTGCCAGCAGTTACCCGGGGGCCTACGAGCAGTACTTC. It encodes CASSYPGAYEQYF.

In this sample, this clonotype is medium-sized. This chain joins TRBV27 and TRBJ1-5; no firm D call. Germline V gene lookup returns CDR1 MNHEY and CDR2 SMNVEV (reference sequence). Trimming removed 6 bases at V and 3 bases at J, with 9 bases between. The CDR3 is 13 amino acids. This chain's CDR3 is CASSTNYNQPQHF. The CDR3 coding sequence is TGTGCCAGCAGCACAAATTACAATCAGCCCCAGCATTTT.

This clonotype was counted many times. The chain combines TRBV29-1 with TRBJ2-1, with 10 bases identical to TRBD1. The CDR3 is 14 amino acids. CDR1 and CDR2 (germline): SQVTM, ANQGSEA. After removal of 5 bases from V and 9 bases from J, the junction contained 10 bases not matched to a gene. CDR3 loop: CSVLRDRGQGEQFF. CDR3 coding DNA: TGCAGCGTTCTCCGGGACAGGGGCCAGGGTGAGCAGTTCTTC.

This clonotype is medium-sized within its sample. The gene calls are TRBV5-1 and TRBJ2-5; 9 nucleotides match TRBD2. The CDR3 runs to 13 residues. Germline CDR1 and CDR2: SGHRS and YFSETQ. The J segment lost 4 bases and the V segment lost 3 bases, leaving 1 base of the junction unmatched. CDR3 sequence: CASSSGLAETQYF. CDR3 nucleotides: TGCGCCAGCAGCTCGGGACTAGCAGAGACCCAGTACTTC. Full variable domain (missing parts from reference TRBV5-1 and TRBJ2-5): KAGVTQTPRYLIKTRGQQVTLSCSPISGHRSVSWYQQTPGQGLQFLFEYFSETQRNKGNFPGRFSGRQFSNSRSEMNVSTLELGDSALYLCASSSGLAETQYFGPGTRLLVL.

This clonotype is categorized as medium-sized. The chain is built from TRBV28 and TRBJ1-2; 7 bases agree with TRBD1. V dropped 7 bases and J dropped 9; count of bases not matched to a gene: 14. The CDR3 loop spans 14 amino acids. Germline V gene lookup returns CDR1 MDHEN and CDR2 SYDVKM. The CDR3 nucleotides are TGTGCCAGCACCAGGGGATGGACAGGTTTTAGCTACACCTTC. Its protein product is CASTRGWTGFSYTF.

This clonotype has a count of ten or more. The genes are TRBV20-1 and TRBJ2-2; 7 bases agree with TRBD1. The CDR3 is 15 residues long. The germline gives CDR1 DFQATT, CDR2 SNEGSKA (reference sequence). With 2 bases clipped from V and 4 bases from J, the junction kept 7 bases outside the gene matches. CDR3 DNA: TGCAGTGCTAGAATTCCGACAGGGAGCACCGGGGAGCTGTTTTTT. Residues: CSARIPTGSTGELFF.

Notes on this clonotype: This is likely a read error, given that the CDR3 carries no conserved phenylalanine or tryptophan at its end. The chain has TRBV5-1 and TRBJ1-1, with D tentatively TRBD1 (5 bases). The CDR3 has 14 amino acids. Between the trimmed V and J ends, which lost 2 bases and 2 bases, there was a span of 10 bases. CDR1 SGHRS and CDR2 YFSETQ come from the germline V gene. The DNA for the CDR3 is TGCGCCAGCAGCTTCGCAGGGCCCAACACTGAAGCTTTCCTT. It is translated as CASSFAGPNTEAFL.

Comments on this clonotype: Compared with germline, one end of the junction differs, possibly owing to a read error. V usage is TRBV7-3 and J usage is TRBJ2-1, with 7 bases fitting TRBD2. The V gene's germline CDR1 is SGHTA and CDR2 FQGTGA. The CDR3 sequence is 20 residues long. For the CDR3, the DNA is TGCGCCAGCAGCTTAAAGGGAATGGCTAGCGGACCATCAAGGGACAATGAGCAGTTCTTC. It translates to CASSLKGMASGPSRDNEQFF.

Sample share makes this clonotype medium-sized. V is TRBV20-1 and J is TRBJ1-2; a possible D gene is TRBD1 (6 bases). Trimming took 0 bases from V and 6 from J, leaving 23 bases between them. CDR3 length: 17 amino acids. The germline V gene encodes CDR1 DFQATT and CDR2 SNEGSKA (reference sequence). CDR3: CSARDFGWTALTDGYTF. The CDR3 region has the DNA TGCAGTGCTAGAGATTTCGGTTGGACAGCCCTAACTGATGGCTACACCTTC.

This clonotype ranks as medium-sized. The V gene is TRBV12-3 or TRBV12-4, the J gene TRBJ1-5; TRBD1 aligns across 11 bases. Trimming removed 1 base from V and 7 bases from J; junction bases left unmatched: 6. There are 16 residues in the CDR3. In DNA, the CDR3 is TGTGCCAGCAGTTTAGTTTGGACAGGGGGCCCGCAGCCCCAGCATTTT. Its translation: CASSLVWTGGPQPQHF.

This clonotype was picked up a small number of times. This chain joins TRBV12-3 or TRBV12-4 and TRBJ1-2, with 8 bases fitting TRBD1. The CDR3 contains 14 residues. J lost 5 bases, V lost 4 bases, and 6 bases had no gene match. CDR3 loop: CASSSGTGNYGYTF. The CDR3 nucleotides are TGTGCCAGCAGTTCGGGGACAGGCAATTATGGCTACACCTTC.

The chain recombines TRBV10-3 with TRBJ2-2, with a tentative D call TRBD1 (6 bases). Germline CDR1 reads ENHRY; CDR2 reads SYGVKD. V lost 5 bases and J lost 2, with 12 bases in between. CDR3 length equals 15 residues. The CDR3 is CAISKQGGNTGELFF. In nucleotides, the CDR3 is TGTGCCATCAGTAAACAGGGTGGAAACACCGGGGAGCTGTTTTTT.

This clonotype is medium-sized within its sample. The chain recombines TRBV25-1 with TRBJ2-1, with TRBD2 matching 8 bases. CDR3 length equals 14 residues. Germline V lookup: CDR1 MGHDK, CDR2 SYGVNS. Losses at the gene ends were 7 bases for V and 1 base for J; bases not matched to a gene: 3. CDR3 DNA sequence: TGTGCCAGCACTCCGGGGGGGTCCTACAATGAGCAGTTCTTC. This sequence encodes CASTPGGSYNEQFF.